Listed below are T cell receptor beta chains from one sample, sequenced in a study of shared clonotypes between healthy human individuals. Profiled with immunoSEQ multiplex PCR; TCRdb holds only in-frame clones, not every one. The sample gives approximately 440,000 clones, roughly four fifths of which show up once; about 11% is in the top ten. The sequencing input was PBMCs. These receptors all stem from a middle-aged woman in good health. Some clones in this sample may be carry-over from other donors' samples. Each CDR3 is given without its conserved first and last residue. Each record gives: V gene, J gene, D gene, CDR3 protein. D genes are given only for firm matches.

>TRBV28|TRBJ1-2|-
ASSLGHRAPRGYT
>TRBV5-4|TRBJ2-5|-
ASSLGTQQETQY
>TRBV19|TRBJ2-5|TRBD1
ASSTPGQVGETQY
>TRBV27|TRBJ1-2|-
ASSSRSTDYGYT
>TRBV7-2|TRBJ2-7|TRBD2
ASSFLAGGYEQY
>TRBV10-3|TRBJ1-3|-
AISLTGGEGNTIY
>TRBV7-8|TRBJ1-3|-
ASSTPASGNTIY
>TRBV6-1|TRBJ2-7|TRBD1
ASSPRTGNYEQY
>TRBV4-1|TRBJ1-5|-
ASSQVRDVSSNQPQH
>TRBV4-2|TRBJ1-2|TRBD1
ASSQDRGPYYGYT
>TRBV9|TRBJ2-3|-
ASSVGVLASDTQY
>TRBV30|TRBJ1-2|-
AWSPAHSYGYT
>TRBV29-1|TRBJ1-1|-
SVSLDSYEPEAF
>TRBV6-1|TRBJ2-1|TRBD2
ASSEADPSGIYNEQF
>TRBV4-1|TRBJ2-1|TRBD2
ASSQALAGTSLYNEQF
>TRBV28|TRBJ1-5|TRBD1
ASSFQGGH
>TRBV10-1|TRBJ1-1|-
ASRKAVDTEAF
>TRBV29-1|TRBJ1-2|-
SVDARGVSGYT
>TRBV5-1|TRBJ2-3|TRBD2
ASSSLLGSGRGDTQY
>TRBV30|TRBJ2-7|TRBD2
AWGLAGGGEQY
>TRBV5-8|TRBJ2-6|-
ASSQDLGSGANVLT
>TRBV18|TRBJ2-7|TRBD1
ASSPRTSDRESEQY